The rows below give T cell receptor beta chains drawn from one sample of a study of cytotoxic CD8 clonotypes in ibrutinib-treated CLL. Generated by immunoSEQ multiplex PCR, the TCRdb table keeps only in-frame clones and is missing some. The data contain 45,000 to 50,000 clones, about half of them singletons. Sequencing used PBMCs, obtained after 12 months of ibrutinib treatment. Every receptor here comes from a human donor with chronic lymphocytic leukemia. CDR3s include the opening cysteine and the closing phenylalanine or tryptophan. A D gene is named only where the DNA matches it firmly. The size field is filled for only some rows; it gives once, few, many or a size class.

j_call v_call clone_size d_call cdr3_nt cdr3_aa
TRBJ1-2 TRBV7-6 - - TGTGCCAGCAGCCCGGAGTCTAACTATGGCTACACCTTC CASSPESNYGYTF
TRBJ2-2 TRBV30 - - TGTGCCTGGACTCTAGAGGCCGGGGAGCTGTTTTTT CAWTLEAGELFF
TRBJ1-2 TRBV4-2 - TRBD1 TGTGCCAGCAGCCTGGACAGGGCTGCTGGCTACACCTTC CASSLDRAAGYTF
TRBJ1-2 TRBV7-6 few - TGTGCCAGCAGCCCAGGAACGGCGGTCTATGGCTACACCTTC CASSPGTAVYGYTF
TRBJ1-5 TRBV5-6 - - TGTGCCAGCAGCTTGATAGGGGGTGGACAGCCCCAGCATTTT CASSLIGGGQPQHF
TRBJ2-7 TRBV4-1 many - TGCGCCAGCAGCCTCGGCGAAAGCGAGCAGTACTTC CASSLGESEQYF
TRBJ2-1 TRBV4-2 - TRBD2 TGTGCCAGCAGCCAAGATCCAGCGGGAGGGCGGGAGCAGTTCTTC CASSQDPAGGREQFF
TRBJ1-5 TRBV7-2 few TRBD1 TGTGCCAGCAGCACAACGCTCCGGGACAGGGAAGGGAGTCAGCCCCAGCATTTT CASSTTLRDREGSQPQHF
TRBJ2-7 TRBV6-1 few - TGTGCCAGCACCGAACAATACAGGGCATGGGTGCAGTACTTC CASTEQYRAWVQYF
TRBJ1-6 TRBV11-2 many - TGTGCCAGCAGCGCTGGTCGGGGGTCCTATAATTCACCCCTCCACTTT CASSAGRGSYNSPLHF
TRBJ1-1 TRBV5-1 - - TGCGCCAGCAGACTAGAGAACACTGAAGCTTTCTTT CASRLENTEAFF
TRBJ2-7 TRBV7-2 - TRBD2 TGTGCCAGCGGCAACGGGGGGGACCACTACGAGCAGTACTTC CASGNGGDHYEQYF
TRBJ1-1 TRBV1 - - TGCACCAGCAGCCAAGCTAGGCTTATGAACACTGAAGCTTTCTTT CTSSQARLMNTEAFF
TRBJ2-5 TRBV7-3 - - TGTGCCAGCAGCCGACAGGAAGGAGGGACCCAGTACTTC CASSRQEGGTQYF
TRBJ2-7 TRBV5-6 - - TGTGCCAGCAGCTTGGCCGGACCCTACGAGCAGTACTTC CASSLAGPYEQYF
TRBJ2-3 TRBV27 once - TGTGCCAGCTCCCTTGGGAGGAAGGCAGCGCAGTATTTT CASSLGRKAAQYF
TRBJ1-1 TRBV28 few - TGTGCCAGCAGCCATACCGGTGAAGCTTTCTTT CASSHTGEAFF
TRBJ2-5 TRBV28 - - TGTGCCAGCAGCCCATCGTGGGTCGGGTCCGTAGAAGAGACCCAGTACTTC CASSPSWVGSVEETQYF
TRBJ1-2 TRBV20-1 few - TGCAGCCCCCGGGGGAGTGGAGGCTACACCTTC CSPRGSGGYTF
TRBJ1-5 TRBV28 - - TGTGCCAGCGTTTATAGGGGGACCCCTAGGCCCCAGCATTTT CASVYRGTPRPQHF
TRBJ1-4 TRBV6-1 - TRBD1 TGTGCCAGCAGTGAAGCGCCTATGGGACAGACAAATGAAAAACTGTTTTTT CASSEAPMGQTNEKLFF
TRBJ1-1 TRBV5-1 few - TGCGCCAGCAGCGAGGGGTCGAACACTGAAGCTTTCTTT CASSEGSNTEAFF
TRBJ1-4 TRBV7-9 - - TGTGCCAGCAGCTCGACAGGAAGAGAAAAACTGTTTTTT CASSSTGREKLFF
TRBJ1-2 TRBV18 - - TGTGCCAGCTCACGATGGGACACAAACTATGGCTACACCTTC CASSRWDTNYGYTF
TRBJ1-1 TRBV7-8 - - TGTGCCAGCGGCCGGTTGGCTGAAGCTTTCTTT CASGRLAEAFF
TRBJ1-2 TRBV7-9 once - TGTGCCAGCAGCTCAGGCGGCTACACCTTC CASSSGGYTF
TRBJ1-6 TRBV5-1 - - TGCGCCAGCAGCTTGGCGGCTGGGACCTATAATTCACCCCTCCACTTT CASSLAAGTYNSPLHF
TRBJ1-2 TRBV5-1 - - TGCGCCAGCAGCTTGGAGTTCGGAACTAACTATGGCTACACCTTC CASSLEFGTNYGYTF
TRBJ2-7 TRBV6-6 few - TGTGCCAGCAGCCCCGCCAGGTCCTACGAGCAGTACTTC CASSPARSYEQYF
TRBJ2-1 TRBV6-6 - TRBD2 TGTGCCAGCAGGTTACTAGCGACCTACAATGAGCAGTTCTTC CASRLLATYNEQFF
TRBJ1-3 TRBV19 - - TGTGCCAGTAGTATAGACCACTCTGGAAACACCATATATTTT CASSIDHSGNTIYF
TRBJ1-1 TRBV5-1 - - TGCGCCAGCAGCTTGGCCAGGGGTGACACTGAAGCTTTCTTT CASSLARGDTEAFF
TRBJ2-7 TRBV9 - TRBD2 TGTGCCAGCAGCGTCAATAGCGGGCAGCAGTACTTC CASSVNSGQQYF
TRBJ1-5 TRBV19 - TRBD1 TGTGCCAGTACCCTGGACAGGGATCAGCCCCAGCATTTT CASTLDRDQPQHF
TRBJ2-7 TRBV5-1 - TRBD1 TGCGCCAGTACGGGACAGGGGGCCCACGAGCAGTACTTC CASTGQGAHEQYF
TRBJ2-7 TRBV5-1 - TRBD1 TGCGCCAGCAGCTCGGGGACAGGGGGGAACGAGCAGTACTTC CASSSGTGGNEQYF
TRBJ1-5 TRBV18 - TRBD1 TGTGCCAGCTCACCCACAGGGGGCCGCCAGCCCCAGCATTTT CASSPTGGRQPQHF
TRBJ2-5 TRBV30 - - TGTGCCTGGAGTGGACGGGAGACCCAGTACTTC CAWSGRETQYF
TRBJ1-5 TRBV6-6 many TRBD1 TGTGCCAGCACTAAGGACAGGGCGATTCAGCCCCAGCATTTT CASTKDRAIQPQHF
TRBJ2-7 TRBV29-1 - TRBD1 TGCAGCGTAGATTCCGGGACAGGGACCTACGAGCAGTACTTC CSVDSGTGTYEQYF
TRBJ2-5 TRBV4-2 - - TGTGCCAGCAGCAGAGAACTCCAAGAGACCCAGTACTTC CASSRELQETQYF
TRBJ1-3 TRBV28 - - TGTGGAACGGGCAGAACTGGAAACACCATATATTTT CGTGRTGNTIYF
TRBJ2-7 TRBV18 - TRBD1 TGTGCCAGCTCACCACCATTCGACAGGGGGGCCTCCTACGAGCAGTACTTC CASSPPFDRGASYEQYF
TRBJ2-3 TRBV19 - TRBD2 TGTGCCAGTAGTTTAAGCGGGAGTAGCGATACGCAGTATTTT CASSLSGSSDTQYF
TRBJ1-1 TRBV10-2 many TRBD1 TGCGCCAGCACTGGACAGGTGAACACTGAAGCTTTCTTT CASTGQVNTEAFF
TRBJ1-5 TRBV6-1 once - TGTGCCAGCAGTGAAGCGGGTCAGCCCCAGCATTTT CASSEAGQPQHF
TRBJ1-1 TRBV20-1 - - TGCAGTGCTAGAGCCAACCCTGAAGCTTTCTTT CSARANPEAFF
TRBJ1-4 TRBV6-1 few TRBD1 TGTGCCAGCAGGACTACAGGGGTGGGCGAAAAACTGTTTTTT CASRTTGVGEKLFF
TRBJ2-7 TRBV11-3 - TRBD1 TGTGCCAGCAGCCGAGGGGGCGAGGACGAGCAGTACTTC CASSRGGEDEQYF
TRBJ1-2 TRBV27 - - TGTGCCACCCGGGGAGAAACAGGGACGGGTCTGCGCGGCTACACCTTC CATRGETGTGLRGYTF
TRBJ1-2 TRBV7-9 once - TGTGCCAGCAGCTTTGGGAGCGGCTACACCTTC CASSFGSGYTF
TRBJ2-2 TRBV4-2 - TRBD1 TGTGCCAGCAGCCGACAGGGATCGAACACCGGGGAGCTGTTTTTT CASSRQGSNTGELFF
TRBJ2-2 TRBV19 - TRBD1 TGTGCCAGTAGTATAGGGGACAGAAACACCGGGGAGCTGTTTTTT CASSIGDRNTGELFF
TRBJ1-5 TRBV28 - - TGTGCCAGCAGTTTAAGGGGAGGCCTCCTAAAGCCCCAGCATTTT CASSLRGGLLKPQHF